A selection of T cell receptor beta chains follows, all from one sample in a study of cytomegalovirus exposure and HLA in healthy donors. Only in-frame clones appear in the TCRdb table, and some are missing; sequencing was by immunoSEQ multiplex PCR. In the table there are over 100,000 clones, 63% of which are singletons. Sequencing was carried out using PBMCs. All receptors come from a man in his forties or fifties in good health and CMV-seropositive. Each CDR3 is given with its conserved first and last residue. D genes are given only for firm matches. For some rows the clone size is stated as once, few or many, or as a class when expanded; others skip it.

clone_size	v_call	j_call	d_call	cdr3_nt	cdr3_aa
-	TRBV9	TRBJ2-3	-	TGTGCCAGCAGCGTTGGGGCTGATGGGCGATCCGGCGCGCAGTATTTT	CASSVGADGRSGAQYF
-	TRBV28	TRBJ2-2	-	TGTGCCAGCCCCGACAGGAACACCGGGGAGCTGTTTTTT	CASPDRNTGELFF
-	TRBV4-1	TRBJ1-2	-	TGCGCCAGCAGCCAAGTCGGAGGGCGCGGGGGTGGCTACACCTTC	CASSQVGGRGGGYTF
-	TRBV6-5	TRBJ1-4	TRBD1	TGTGCCAGCAGCCCCGAGGACAGGGGAAGGAAACTGTTTTTT	CASSPEDRGRKLFF
-	TRBV18	TRBJ2-1	TRBD1	TGTGCCAGCTCACCTGGAATGGACAGGATCTCCTACAATGAGCAGTTCTTC	CASSPGMDRISYNEQFF
-	TRBV7-9	TRBJ2-5	-	TGTGCCAGCAGCAACTCGGGGGAGACCCAGTACTTC	CASSNSGETQYF
-	TRBV28	TRBJ1-5	TRBD1	TGTGCCAGCAGTCCATGGACAGGGAAGAAACAGGGTCATCAGCCCCAGCATTTT	CASSPWTGKKQGHQPQHF
-	TRBV7-2	TRBJ2-1	TRBD2	TGTGCCAGCAGCTTAGCCCTGACTAGCGGAGTCAATGAGCAGTTCTTC	CASSLALTSGVNEQFF
few	TRBV19	TRBJ1-5	TRBD1	TGTGCCAGTAGTGGACAGGGGGGGAATCAGCCCCAGCATTTT	CASSGQGGNQPQHF
few	TRBV7-6	TRBJ2-5	TRBD1	TGTGCCAGCAGCTTGACAGGGTTTGGGGAGACCCAGTACTTC	CASSLTGFGETQYF
-	TRBV10-1	TRBJ2-1	-	TGCGCCAGCAGTGAAGTCGCCCGAGGGGGTGAGCAGTTCTTC	CASSEVARGGEQFF
-	TRBV19	TRBJ2-1	TRBD2	TGTGCCACCCAAAGGGGCGGGAGGGCCATTGAGCAGTTCTTC	CATQRGGRAIEQFF
-	TRBV28	TRBJ1-4	-	TGTGCCAGCAGTGCAGGGAATAATGAAAAACTGTTTTTT	CASSAGNNEKLFF
-	TRBV9	TRBJ2-7	-	TGTGCCAGCAGCGCACAGACAGGGACTTTAGGCGAGCAGTACTTC	CASSAQTGTLGEQYF
-	TRBV1	TRBJ1-1	-	TGCACCAGCACCCGACCAGACAGTTACACTGAAGCTTTCTTT	CTSTRPDSYTEAFF
few	TRBV16	TRBJ2-1	TRBD2	TGTGCCAGCAACCAAAGGCCAGCGGGAGGCAATGAGCAGTTCTTC	CASNQRPAGGNEQFF
-	TRBV5-6	TRBJ2-1	TRBD1	TGTGCCAGCAGCGGCCCGGGACAGGGGGCCGAGCAGTTCTTC	CASSGPGQGAEQFF
once	TRBV7-3	TRBJ2-3	-	TGTGCCAGCAGCCCGGGGGGCGCAGATACGCAGTATTTT	CASSPGGADTQYF
-	TRBV4-1	TRBJ2-5	TRBD2	TGCGCCAGCAGCCAACGACTAGCGGGGAACCAAGAGACCCAGTACTTC	CASSQRLAGNQETQYF
-	TRBV28	TRBJ2-7	TRBD2	TGTGCCAGCAGCTCCGGCGGGGTAGCGGGAGGATACGAGCAGTACTTC	CASSSGGVAGGYEQYF
-	TRBV9	TRBJ1-3	-	TGTGCCAGCAGCGTAGGACAGGCCGGGGCCGGAAACACCATATATTTT	CASSVGQAGAGNTIYF
-	TRBV9	TRBJ1-6	-	TGTGCCAGCAGCGTAGCTCAGGCCAGAGCTGATTCACCCCTCCACTTT	CASSVAQARADSPLHF
-	TRBV18	TRBJ2-1	-	TGTGCCAGCTCACCACCGCAGGGCTCCTACAATGAGCAGTTCTTC	CASSPPQGSYNEQFF
-	TRBV5-6	TRBJ2-7	TRBD2	TGTGCCAGCAGCCCTGCTACTAGCGGGAATTACGAGCAGTACTTC	CASSPATSGNYEQYF
-	TRBV6-5	TRBJ1-2	TRBD1	TGTGCCAGCAGTCTCCAGGGGGGAGGAGATGGCTACACCTTC	CASSLQGGGDGYTF
-	TRBV29-1	TRBJ1-2	-	TGCAGCGTTGCTGAGGGATGGGGCTATGGCTACACCTTC	CSVAEGWGYGYTF
-	TRBV29-1	TRBJ2-7	-	TGCAGCGTTGAGGCAGGGGAGCCCTACGAGCAGTACTTC	CSVEAGEPYEQYF
-	TRBV7-9	TRBJ2-2	TRBD1	TGTGCCAGCAGCTTATCGGGACAGGGGGCCGCCGGGGAGCTGTTTTTT	CASSLSGQGAAGELFF
-	TRBV7-8	TRBJ2-2	TRBD1	TGTGCCAGCAGCTCTCGACACAGGGGCGAATGGAACACCGGGGAGCTGTTTTTT	CASSSRHRGEWNTGELFF
-	TRBV19	TRBJ1-5	TRBD1	TGTGCCAGTAGTAAGACAGGGGGCAATCAGCCCCAGCATTTT	CASSKTGGNQPQHF
-	TRBV11-2	TRBJ1-3	-	TGTGCCAGCAGCTTACGGAGCTCTGGAAACACCATATATTTT	CASSLRSSGNTIYF
-	TRBV5-4	TRBJ1-2	TRBD1	TGTGCCAGCAGCTCAGCCGGGACAGGGAACCCTAACTATGGCTACACCTTC	CASSSAGTGNPNYGYTF
-	TRBV7-3	TRBJ2-7	TRBD2	TGTGCCAGCAGCCTTGAGCGGGGGGGCCGGTACGAGCAGTACTTC	CASSLERGGRYEQYF
-	TRBV18	TRBJ2-3	-	TGTGCCAGCTCACCGGGGTCCCAGGGCGATACGCAGTATTTT	CASSPGSQGDTQYF
-	TRBV21-1	TRBJ1-1	-	TGTGCCAGCAGCAAAGCGCGGGGGATTATGAACACTGAAGCTTTCTTT	CASSKARGIMNTEAFF
-	TRBV4-2	TRBJ2-2	-	TGTGCCAGCAGCCAAAGGCCCGTTGGGGCTAACACCGGGGAGCTGTTTTTT	CASSQRPVGANTGELFF
-	TRBV18	TRBJ1-5	TRBD1	TGTGCCAGCTCACCAAGGACAGGGGCAAATCAGCCCCAGCATTTT	CASSPRTGANQPQHF
-	TRBV19	TRBJ1-1	-	TGTGCCAGTAGTATCCCCGCGTCGGGAGGATTGAACACTGAAGCTTTCTTT	CASSIPASGGLNTEAFF
-	TRBV5-1	TRBJ1-5	-	TGCGCCAGCAGCGAGGGAGCCAGCAATCAGCCCCAGCATTTT	CASSEGASNQPQHF
-	TRBV29-1	TRBJ2-3	TRBD1	TGCAGCGTTACAGACAGGGGGCGATCAGATACGCAGTATTTT	CSVTDRGRSDTQYF